The entry that follows covers one T cell receptor (beta chain) sequence. The antigen remains undetermined. Germline CDR1 is SGHKS and CDR2 is YYEKEE (reference sequence). This CDR3 has 17 residues. V was clipped by 4 bases and J by 2 bases, with 22 bases between them. These data are taken from a study of blood T cells in healthy people across ages. Study results and caveats: Estimates drawn from one million T cells were deemed to understate diversity.

Alongside a J-beta primer mix, a sample-barcoded 5' primer served in a second PCR lasting roughly 6 to 11 cycles. TCRdb reprocessed the 5' RACE reads with MiXCR, giving one entry per CDR3 protein. This table holds 1.5 million to 2 million distinct CDR3 sequences, approximately 32% found once. The sequence was obtained from a woman in her 30s in good health. The J gene is TRBJ2-7, the V gene TRBV5-5; the D gene is possibly TRBD1 (6 bases). The sample consisted of blood. The CDR3 DNA sequence: TGTGCCAGCAGCCCGGGGACGTTACGGGACAATACCTACGAGCAGTACTTC. It translates to CASSPGTLRDNTYEQYF. The full variable domain, completed using reference TRBV5-5 and TRBJ2-7, is DAGVTQSPTHLIKTRGQQVTLRCSPISGHKSVSWYQQVLGQGPQFIFQYYEKEERGRGNFPDRFSARQFPNYSSELNVNALLLGDSALYLCASSPGTLRDNTYEQYFGPGTRLTVT.